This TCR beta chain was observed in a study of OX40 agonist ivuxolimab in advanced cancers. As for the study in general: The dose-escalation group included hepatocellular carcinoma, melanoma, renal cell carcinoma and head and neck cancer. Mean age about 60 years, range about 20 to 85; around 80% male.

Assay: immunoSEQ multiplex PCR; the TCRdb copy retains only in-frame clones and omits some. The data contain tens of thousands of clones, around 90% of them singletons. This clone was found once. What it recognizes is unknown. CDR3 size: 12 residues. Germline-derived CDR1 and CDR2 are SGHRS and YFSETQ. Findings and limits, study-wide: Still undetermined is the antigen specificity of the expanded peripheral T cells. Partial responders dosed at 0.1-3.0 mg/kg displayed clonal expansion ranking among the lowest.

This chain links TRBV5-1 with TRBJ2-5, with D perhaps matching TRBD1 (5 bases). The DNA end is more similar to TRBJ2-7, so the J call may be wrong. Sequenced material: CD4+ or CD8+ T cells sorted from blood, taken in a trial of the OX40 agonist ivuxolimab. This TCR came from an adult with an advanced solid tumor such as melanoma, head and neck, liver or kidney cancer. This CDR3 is CASSAQGYEQYF. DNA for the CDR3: TGCGCCAGCAGCGCCCAGGGATACGAGCAGTACTTC.